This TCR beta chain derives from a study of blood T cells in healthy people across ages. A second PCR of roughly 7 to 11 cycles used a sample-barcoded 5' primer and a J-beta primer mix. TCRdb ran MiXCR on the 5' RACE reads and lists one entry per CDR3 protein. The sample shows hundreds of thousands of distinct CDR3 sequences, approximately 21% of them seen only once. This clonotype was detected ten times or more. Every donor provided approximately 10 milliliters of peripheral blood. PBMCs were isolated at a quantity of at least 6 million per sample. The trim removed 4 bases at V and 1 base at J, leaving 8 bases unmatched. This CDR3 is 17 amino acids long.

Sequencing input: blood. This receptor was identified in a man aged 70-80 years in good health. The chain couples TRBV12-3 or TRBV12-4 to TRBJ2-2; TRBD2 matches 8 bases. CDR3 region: CASSSGTSSLNTGELFF. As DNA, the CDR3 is TGTGCCAGCAGTTCCGGGACTAGTTCATTGAACACCGGGGAGCTGTTTTTT.